Presented here are 7 T cell receptor beta chains from one specimen sequenced in a study of post-analysis software for immune sequencing data. Carried by the TCR beta cDNA libraries were unique molecular identifiers. Each CDR3 protein gets one entry after TCRdb re-called the PCR reads with MiXCR. This repertoire shows about 820,000 distinct CDR3 sequences, 53% found once; its top ten account for approximately 4.4%. The study, taken as a whole, reports: A few TRBV segments occurring more often in patients than controls included TRBV5-6, TRBV5-1 and TRBV20-1.

Antigens for these TCRs are unknown. Specimen: blood. The origin of the receptors is a girl under 18 with multiple sclerosis.

This clonotype showed up just a few times. V is TRBV5-1 and J is TRBJ2-5; TRBD1 agrees at 9 bases. The trim removed 4 bases at V and 4 bases at J, leaving 8 bases unmatched. The CDR3 loop spans 15 amino acids. Germline CDR1 reads SGHRS; CDR2 reads YFSETQ. CDR3 sequence: CASSNLQGAGETQYF. The CDR3 DNA reads TGCGCCAGCAGCAATTTACAGGGGGCAGGAGAGACCCAGTACTTC.

This clonotype has only a few counts. The chain has TRBV20-1 and TRBJ2-7, with D maybe TRBD2 (5 bases). Per the germline V gene, CDR1 is DFQATT and CDR2 is SNEGSKA (reference sequence). The CDR3 runs 13 residues. V lost 3 bases and J 1 base, leaving 10 bases between the germline ends. CDR3 nucleotide sequence: TGCAGTGCTAGTGCGGAGGTATCCTACGAGCAGTACTTC. The encoded protein is CSASAEVSYEQYF.

The genes are TRBV7-9 and TRBJ2-7, with TRBD1 matching over 7 bases. Per germline, CDR1 SEHNR and CDR2 FQNEAQ (reference sequence). The CDR3 consists of 15 residues. The ends lost 5 bases at V and 0 bases at J; junction bases unmatched: 7. CDR3 sequence: CASSPGQDSSYEQYF. CDR3 coding DNA: TGTGCCAGCAGCCCAGGACAGGACAGCTCCTACGAGCAGTACTTC.

This clonotype was picked up a small number of times. The V and J genes are TRBV25-1 and TRBJ2-7; 9 positions agree with TRBD1. The ends lost 4 bases at V and 2 bases at J; junction bases unmatched: 6. The CDR3 loop spans 15 amino acids. Germline V CDR1 and CDR2: MGHDK, SYGVNS. The CDR3: CASSGDRDPPYEQYF. The CDR3 coding sequence is TGTGCCAGCAGTGGGGACAGGGATCCACCCTACGAGCAGTACTTC.

This chain uses TRBV7-3 with TRBJ2-7; the match to TRBD2 covers 13 bases. This CDR3 has 19 amino acids. Germline CDR1 is SGHTA and CDR2 is FQGTGA. Losses at the gene ends were 5 bases for V and 7 bases for J; bases not matched to a gene: 20. The chain's CDR3 is CASSGPGLAGTSTYNEQYF. CDR3 sequence (DNA): TGTGCCAGCAGCGGACCGGGACTAGCGGGAACAAGCACCTACAATGAGCAGTACTTC.

V gene TRBV5-1 combines with J gene TRBJ2-3; 7 bases match TRBD1. The CDR3 has 16 residues. Germline V gene sequence: CDR1 SGHRS, CDR2 YFSETQ. V trimming: 2 bases; J trimming: 5 bases; junction bases outside the gene matches: 11. The CDR3 DNA reads TGCGCCAGCAGCTTCAAAAAACAGGGGATTGAAGATACGCAGTATTTT. Its translation: CASSFKKQGIEDTQYF.

This clonotype was detected only a few times. J is TRBJ2-7 and V is TRBV29-1; 12 bases align to TRBD1. Germline assignment: CDR1 SQVTM and CDR2 ANQGSEA. Losses at the gene ends were 4 bases for V and 7 bases for J; bases not matched to a gene: 8. The CDR3 loop spans 14 amino acids. CDR3 region: CSVAWGQGASEQYF. In DNA form, the CDR3 reads TGCAGCGTTGCATGGGGACAGGGGGCGAGTGAGCAGTACTTC.